These 5 T cell receptor beta chains were all obtained from the same sample, sequenced in a study of blood T cell repertoires in COVID-19. Here immunoSEQ multiplex PCR was the method, and the copy in TCRdb shows in-frame clones only, minus some. The sample shows 95,000 to 150,000 clones, over 75% of them seen only once. The material sequenced was peripheral blood. The receptors were sampled from a man aged 55 to 70 with acute or convalescent COVID-19.

The chain is built from TRBV24-1 and TRBJ2-3, with 8 positions matching TRBD2. The CDR3 totals 15 residues. Germline lookup yields CDR1 KGHDR and CDR2 SFDVKD. V was clipped by 3 bases and J by 6 bases; unmatched bases: 7. The chain's CDR3 is CATSDRREVRDTQYF. The CDR3 DNA follows: TGTGCCACCAGTGATAGGCGGGAGGTCAGGGATACGCAGTATTTT.

J is TRBJ1-1 and V is TRBV28, with D perhaps TRBD1 (6 bases). There are 13 residues in the CDR3. CDR1 MDHEN and CDR2 SYDVKM come from the germline V gene. Trimming left V 5 bases short and J 8 bases short, with 15 bases between. Written as DNA, the CDR3 is TGTGCCAGCAGTCCCTCAGGGGCCGGAGAAGCTTTCTTT. Residues: CASSPSGAGEAFF.

This clone was detected once. The gene calls are TRBV18 and TRBJ2-1, with unresolved D. Trimming took 0 bases from V and 3 from J, leaving 3 bases between them. Germline V lookup: CDR1 KGHSH, CDR2 LQKENI. CDR3 size: 13 residues. CDR3 loop: CASSPPSYNEQFF. In nucleotides, the CDR3 is TGTGCCAGCTCACCACCGAGCTACAATGAGCAGTTCTTC.

V usage is TRBV6-5 and J usage is TRBJ2-7; 10 positions agree with TRBD2. The CDR3 consists of 15 residues. Germline CDR1 MNHEY, CDR2 SVGAGI. Trimming cost V 5 bases and J 0 bases; bases outside gene matches: 4. The CDR3 protein is CASSPAGGSSYEQYF. Written as DNA, the CDR3 is TGTGCCAGCAGTCCAGCGGGGGGGTCCTCCTACGAGCAGTACTTC.

This clone was detected once. The V and J genes are TRBV27 and TRBJ2-7; TRBD2 matches 14 bases. V was pared by 5 bases and J by 5 bases, with 8 bases of the junction left unmatched. Germline CDR1 reads MNHEY; CDR2 reads SMNVEV (reference sequence). This CDR3 region has 16 residues. This CDR3 is CASSPGTSGRLNEQYF. CDR3 DNA: TGTGCCAGCAGTCCGGGGACTAGCGGGAGATTGAACGAGCAGTACTTC.